This note documents a single T cell receptor beta chain sequence. The antigen this receptor binds is unknown. Qualities for individual bases were not recorded, and no much larger clone is one base off. The CDR3 goes from the cysteine to the phenylalanine over 13 residues. Just the 39-base CDR3 DNA is kept, in frame starting at base 1. V gives up 10 bases and J gives up 7 bases, and the segment between their germline ends measures 16 bases. The germline V gene (reference sequence) sets CDR1 to SEHNR and CDR2 to FQNEAQ. The CDR3 regions of human TCRbeta chains were subjected to immunosequencing. Per the authors' processing: TCRs in the repertoires were compared against a reference library of SARS-CoV-2-specific TCRs that had been generated with the MIRA antigen-specificity platform. Breadth was defined as the fraction of unique TCRs that were SARS-CoV-2-associated, and depth was defined as the fraction of total T cells that were SARS-CoV-2-associated. Using the MIRA data, each spike-specific TCR was assigned both to the spike region to which the TCR was reactive and to a CD4 or CD8 class. Log10-transformed breadth and depth values were compared by one-way ANOVA with Sidak's multiple comparisons tests. The immuneACCESS repertoire file appears here via TCRdb, limited to in-frame rearrangements. These files lack a portion of the clones; in checked studies, under half of the deficit traces to unresolved V genes, and the cause of the others is not known. V and J calls and clone size are as listed in that table; D and trimming were resolved from the DNA. This sample gives 55,000 to 65,000 clones in total; 80% of them show up just once. Approximately 5.2% of the sample goes to the ten largest clones.

The sample belongs to a study of T cell responses to AZD1222 COVID-19 vaccine (dated by TCRdb to the early 2020s). With regard to the full study: TCR sequencing was performed for fewer than 250 trial participants, of whom approximately 200 were given two doses of AZD1222 and around 25 were given two doses of MenACWY control vaccine. Enrollment into the trials was organized by age into subgroups of 18-55, 56-69 and 70-plus years, and those subgroups contained about 160, 30 and 59 TCR-sequenced participants, respectively.

What the work shows at the level of the full study, not this receptor alone: Spike-specific TCR breadth and depth rose significantly after two AZD1222 doses compared with day 0 and with MenACWY recipients. The vaccine-associated CD4 TCRs covered the entire spike protein, and the dominant responses fell in regions 160-218 and 743-854. Conclusions about previously exposed vaccinees were limited because only six AZD1222 recipients were SARS-CoV-2 seropositive at baseline. Reportedly, almost half of the unique spike-specific TCRs recognized epitopes lying outside the regions that are mutated in the B.1.351 and B.1.1.7 variants. The 56-69-year group was small, and its depth increase did not reach significance, likely because of low power. Most participants were white British and females outnumbered males, and the authors suggested that clonal diversity may have been underestimated. Because no samples from the day 14 peak response were available, repertoires could be characterized only after the peak T cell response.

This specimen's time point label, per the study, means: about 28 days (+/-7) after the second vaccine dose. AZD1222 recipients given second doses at about 4 weeks or at about 12 weeks were pooled, since spike-specific TCR depth and breadth were not found to differ between the two schedules. Samples from vaccinated people were obtained from the UK trials COV001 and COV002, which included a single-blind randomized controlled phase 2/3 trial of AZD1222 (ChAdOx1 nCoV-19) in healthy adults. For TCRbeta chain sequencing, PBMC samples from trial participants were taken at day 0 and at day 28 after the second dose.

The source was peripheral blood, collected 28 days after the second AZD1222 dose. The sequence came from an adult who received the AZD1222 COVID-19 vaccine. The chain was built from TRBV7-9 and TRBJ1-4, with no D gene named confidently. The CDR3 protein sequence reads: CAIPPASGEKLFF. The DNA sequence is as follows: TGTGCCATCCCCCCGGCTAGTGGTGAAAAACTGTTTTTT.